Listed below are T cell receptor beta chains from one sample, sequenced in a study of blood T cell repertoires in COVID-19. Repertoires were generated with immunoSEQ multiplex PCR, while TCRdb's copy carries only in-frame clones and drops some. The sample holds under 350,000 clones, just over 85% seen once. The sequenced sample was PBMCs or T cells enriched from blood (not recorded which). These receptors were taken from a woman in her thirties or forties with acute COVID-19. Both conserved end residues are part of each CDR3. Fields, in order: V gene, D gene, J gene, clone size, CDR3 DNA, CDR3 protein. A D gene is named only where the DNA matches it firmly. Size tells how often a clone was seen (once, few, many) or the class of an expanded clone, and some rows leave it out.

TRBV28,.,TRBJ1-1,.,TGTGCCAGCAGTTTGCGGGACACTGAAGCTTTCTTT,CASSLRDTEAFF
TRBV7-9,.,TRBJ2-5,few,TGTGGGCCAGGCCAAGAGACCCAGTACTTC,CGPGQETQYF
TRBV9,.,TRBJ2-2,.,TGTGCCAGCAGCGTAGCTACTGGGAACACCGGGGAGCTGTTTTTT,CASSVATGNTGELFF
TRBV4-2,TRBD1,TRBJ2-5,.,TGTGCCAGCAGCCAAGAGAGGATGACAGGGGAGACCCAGTACTTC,CASSQERMTGETQYF
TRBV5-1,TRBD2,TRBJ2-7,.,TGCGCCAGCAGTATTCTTTCCGGGACTACCGGCTACGAGCAGTACTTC,CASSILSGTTGYEQYF
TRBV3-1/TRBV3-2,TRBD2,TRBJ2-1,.,TGTGCCAGCAGGAGCGGGAGTCGAGACAATGAGCAGTTCTTC,CASRSGSRDNEQFF
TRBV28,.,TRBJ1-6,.,TGTGCCAGCAGTCTAGCAACGGGCCGCCTCCACTTT,CASSLATGRLHF
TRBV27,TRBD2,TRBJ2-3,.,TGTGCCAGCAGCCAAGTTGGTACTAGCGGGGGCACAGATACGCAGTATTTT,CASSQVGTSGGTDTQYF
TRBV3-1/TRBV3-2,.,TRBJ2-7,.,TGTGCCAGCGGTCCGAAACAGTTGGGACTGTCCTACGAGCAGTACTTC,CASGPKQLGLSYEQYF
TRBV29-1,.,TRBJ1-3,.,TGCAGCGTGGTCAGGGGCTCTGGAAACACCATATATTTT,CSVVRGSGNTIYF
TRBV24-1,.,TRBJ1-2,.,TGTGCCACCACCCTCGGACTTGGCTACACCTTC,CATTLGLGYTF
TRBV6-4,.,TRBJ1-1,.,TGTGCCAGCAGGGGCACAGGTGAAGCTTTCTTT,CASRGTGEAFF
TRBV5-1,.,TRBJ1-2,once,TGCGCCAGCAGCTTGGTCCCGGGTGTCTTCTATGGCTACACCTTC,CASSLVPGVFYGYTF
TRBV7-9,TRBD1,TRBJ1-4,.,TGTGCCAGCAGCCGGGGACAGTCTAATGAAAAACTGTTTTTT,CASSRGQSNEKLFF
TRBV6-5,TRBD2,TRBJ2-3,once,TGTGCCAGCAAGGGCCAGCGGGAGGCAGATACGCAGTATTTT,CASKGQREADTQYF
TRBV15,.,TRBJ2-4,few,TGTGCCACCAGCAGAGATCGCGGGTTGAGCAAAAACATTCAGTACTTC,CATSRDRGLSKNIQYF
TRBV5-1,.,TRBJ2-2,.,TGCGCCAGCGCGCCTCAATGGGGGGGCGCGACCGGGGAGCTGTTTTTT,CASAPQWGGATGELFF
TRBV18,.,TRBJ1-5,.,TGTGCCAGCTCACCACCGAGTTCTGGGGCTCAGCCCCAGCATTTT,CASSPPSSGAQPQHF
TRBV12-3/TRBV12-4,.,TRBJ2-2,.,TGTGCCAGCAGACTAGTTCCCGGGGAGCTGTTTTTT,CASRLVPGELFF
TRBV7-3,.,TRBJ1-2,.,TGTGCCAGCAGCTTTCCCCAGGGTGATGGCTACACCTTC,CASSFPQGDGYTF
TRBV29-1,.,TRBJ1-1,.,TGCAGCGTAGCTATGAACACTGAAGCTTTCTTT,CSVAMNTEAFF
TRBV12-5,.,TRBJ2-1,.,TGTGCTAGTGGTCGGACAGCCTACAATGAGCAGTTCTTC,CASGRTAYNEQFF
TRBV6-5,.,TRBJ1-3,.,TGTGCCAGCGGGCGTTCGAGCTCTGGAAACACCATATATTTT,CASGRSSSGNTIYF
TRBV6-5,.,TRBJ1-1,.,TGTGCCAGCAGTTATGTGGGGGGCACTGAAGCTTTCTTT,CASSYVGGTEAFF
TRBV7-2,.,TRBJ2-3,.,TGTGCCAGCAGTTCCCAGTTTAGCGAAACAGATACGCAGTATTTT,CASSSQFSETDTQYF
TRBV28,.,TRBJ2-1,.,TGTGCCAGCGGTAAAACAGGAACACTTTACAATGAGCAGTTCTTC,CASGKTGTLYNEQFF
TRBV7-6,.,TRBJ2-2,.,TGTGCCAGCAGCTCCCGAGGGGGGGGCGCGACCGGGGAGCTGTTTTTT,CASSSRGGGATGELFF
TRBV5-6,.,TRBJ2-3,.,TGTGCCAGCAGCTTGTTCGAGATTAGCACAGATACGCAGTATTTT,CASSLFEISTDTQYF
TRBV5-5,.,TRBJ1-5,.,TGTGCCAGCAGCTTTGGGGGCTTAGGCCATCGAAATCAGCCCCAGCATTTT,CASSFGGLGHRNQPQHF
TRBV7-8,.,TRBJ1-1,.,TGTGCCAGCAGCCCTACCAGCGGGGTCACTGAAGCTTTCTTT,CASSPTSGVTEAFF
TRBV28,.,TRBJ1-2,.,TGTGCCAGCAGTTTCGTGGGCAATAAGAACTATGGCTACACCTTC,CASSFVGNKNYGYTF
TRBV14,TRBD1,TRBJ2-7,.,TGTGCCAGCAGCCCGAGACAGGGGGCATACGAGCAGTACTTC,CASSPRQGAYEQYF
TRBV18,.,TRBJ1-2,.,TGTGCCAGCTCACCAGGGGAGACTCTCTACGGCTACACCTTC,CASSPGETLYGYTF
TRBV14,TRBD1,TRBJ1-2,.,TGTGCCAGCAGCCTTGCAGGGGGCTTGAACTATGGCTACACCTTC,CASSLAGGLNYGYTF
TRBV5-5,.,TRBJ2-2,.,TGTGCCAGCAGCTTGGGAGAACCCTCCGGGGAGCTGTTTTTT,CASSLGEPSGELFF
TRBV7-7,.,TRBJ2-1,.,TGTGCTAGCAGCTTGGGGCAATACAATGAGCAGTTCTTC,CASSLGQYNEQFF
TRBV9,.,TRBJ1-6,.,TGTGCCAGCAGCGTAGCCGGGCACCGGGGTATTAATTCACCCCTCCACTTT,CASSVAGHRGINSPLHF
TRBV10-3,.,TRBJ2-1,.,TGTGCCATCAGTGAGTCCTATGACAGAGATTACAATGAGCAGTTCTTC,CAISESYDRDYNEQFF
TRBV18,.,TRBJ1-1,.,TGTGCCAGCTCACCTTCTCAGAACATGAACACTGAAGCTTTCTTT,CASSPSQNMNTEAFF
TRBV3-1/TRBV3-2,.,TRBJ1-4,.,TGTGCCAGCAGCCAAGAATCTTTTTGGGATACAGGGAGTGAAAAACTGTTTTTT,CASSQESFWDTGSEKLFF
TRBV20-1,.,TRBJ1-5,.,TGCAGTGCTAGTGCCCCGAATAGGGGGGGAAATTTCGATCAGCCCCAGCATTTT,CSASAPNRGGNFDQPQHF
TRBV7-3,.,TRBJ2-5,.,TGTGCCAGCAGCTTAGGCGCCAGGGAGACCCAGTACTTC,CASSLGARETQYF
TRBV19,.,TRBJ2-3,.,TGTGCCAGTAGTATAGTGTATCCTAGCACAGATACGCAGTATTTT,CASSIVYPSTDTQYF
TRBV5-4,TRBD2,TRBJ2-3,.,TGTGCCAGCAGCTATAAACTAGCGGGGAGCACAGATACGCAGTATTTT,CASSYKLAGSTDTQYF
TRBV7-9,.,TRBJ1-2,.,TGTGCCAGCAGCTTCGAATACCCCCCGGATGGCTACACCTTC,CASSFEYPPDGYTF